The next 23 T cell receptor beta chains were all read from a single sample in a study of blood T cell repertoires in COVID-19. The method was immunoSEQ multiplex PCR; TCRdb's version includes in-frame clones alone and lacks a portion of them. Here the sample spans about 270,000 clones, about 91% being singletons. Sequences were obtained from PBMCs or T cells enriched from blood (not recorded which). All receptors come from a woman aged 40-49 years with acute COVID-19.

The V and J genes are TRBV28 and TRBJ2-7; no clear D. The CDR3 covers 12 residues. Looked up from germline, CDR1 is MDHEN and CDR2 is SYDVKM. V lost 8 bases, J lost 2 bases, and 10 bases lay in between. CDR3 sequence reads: CASARGAYEQYF. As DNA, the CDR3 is TGTGCCAGCGCGAGAGGAGCCTACGAGCAGTACTTC.

CDR3 bases: TGTGCCAGCAGTTACCCTATCGGAGTTTCCTACGAGCAGTACTTC. Translating gives CASSYPIGVSYEQYF. The rearrangement joins TRBV6-2 or TRBV6-3 to TRBJ2-7; D ambiguous. Trimming shortened V by 2 bases and J by 1 base, and 12 bases separated the two germline ends. Looked up from germline, CDR1 is MNHEY and CDR2 is SVGEGT. This CDR3 has 15 amino acids.

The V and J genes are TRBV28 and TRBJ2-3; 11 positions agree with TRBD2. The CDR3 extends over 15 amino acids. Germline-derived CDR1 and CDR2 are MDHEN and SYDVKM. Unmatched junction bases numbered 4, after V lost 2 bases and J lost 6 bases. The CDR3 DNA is TGTGCCAGCAGTTTAACTAGCGGGAGACCGGATACGCAGTATTTT. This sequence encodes CASSLTSGRPDTQYF.

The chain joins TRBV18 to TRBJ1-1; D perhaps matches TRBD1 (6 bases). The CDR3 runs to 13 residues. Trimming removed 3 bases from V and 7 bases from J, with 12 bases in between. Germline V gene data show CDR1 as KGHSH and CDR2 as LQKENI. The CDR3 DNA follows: TGTGCCAGCTCACCCCTGTTGGACAGTGAAGCTTTCTTT. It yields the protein CASSPLLDSEAFF.

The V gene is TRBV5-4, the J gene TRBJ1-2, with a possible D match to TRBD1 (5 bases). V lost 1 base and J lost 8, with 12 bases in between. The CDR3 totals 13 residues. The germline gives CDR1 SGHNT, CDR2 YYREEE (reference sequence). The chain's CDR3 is CASSLWGDPGYTF. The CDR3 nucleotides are TGTGCCAGCAGCTTGTGGGGGGACCCGGGCTACACCTTC.

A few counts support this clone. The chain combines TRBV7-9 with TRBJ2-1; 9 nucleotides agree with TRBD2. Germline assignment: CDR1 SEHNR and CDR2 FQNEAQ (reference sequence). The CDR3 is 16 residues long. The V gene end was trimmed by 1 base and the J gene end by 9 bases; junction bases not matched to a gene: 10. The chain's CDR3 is CASSLVGSGRRGEQFF. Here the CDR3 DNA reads TGTGCCAGCAGCTTAGTTGGGAGCGGGAGGCGGGGTGAGCAGTTCTTC.

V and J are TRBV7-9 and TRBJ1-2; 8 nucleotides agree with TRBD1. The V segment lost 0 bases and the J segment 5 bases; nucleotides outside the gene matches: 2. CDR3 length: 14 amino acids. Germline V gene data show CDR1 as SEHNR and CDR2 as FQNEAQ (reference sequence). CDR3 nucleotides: TGTGCCAGCAGCTTAGCAGGGACAGGTTATGGCTACACCTTC. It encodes CASSLAGTGYGYTF.

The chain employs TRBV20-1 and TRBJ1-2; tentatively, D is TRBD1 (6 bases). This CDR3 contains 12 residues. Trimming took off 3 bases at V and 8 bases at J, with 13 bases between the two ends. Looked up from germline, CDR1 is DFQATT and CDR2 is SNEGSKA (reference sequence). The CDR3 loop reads CSASPQGNGYTF. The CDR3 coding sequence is TGCAGTGCTAGTCCGCAGGGGAACGGCTACACCTTC.

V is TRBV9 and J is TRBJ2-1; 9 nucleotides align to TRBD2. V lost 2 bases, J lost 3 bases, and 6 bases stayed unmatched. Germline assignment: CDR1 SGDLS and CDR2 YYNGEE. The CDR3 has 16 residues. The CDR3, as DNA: TGTGCCAGCAGCGTCCCTGAGCGGGAGGACTACAATGAGCAGTTCTTC. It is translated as CASSVPEREDYNEQFF.

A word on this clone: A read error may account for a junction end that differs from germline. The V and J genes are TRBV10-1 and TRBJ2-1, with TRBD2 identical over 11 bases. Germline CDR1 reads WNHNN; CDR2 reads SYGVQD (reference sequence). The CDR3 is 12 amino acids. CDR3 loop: CASSPGTSGTVF. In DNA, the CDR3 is TGCGCCAGCAGCCCCGGGACTAGCGGTACAGTCTTC.

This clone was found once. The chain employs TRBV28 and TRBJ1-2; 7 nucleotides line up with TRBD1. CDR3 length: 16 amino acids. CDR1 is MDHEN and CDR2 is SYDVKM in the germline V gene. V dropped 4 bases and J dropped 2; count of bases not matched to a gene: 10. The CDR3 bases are TGTGCCAGCAGTTCGGGACAGCGATATAGAAACTATGGCTACACCTTC. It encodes CASSSGQRYRNYGYTF.

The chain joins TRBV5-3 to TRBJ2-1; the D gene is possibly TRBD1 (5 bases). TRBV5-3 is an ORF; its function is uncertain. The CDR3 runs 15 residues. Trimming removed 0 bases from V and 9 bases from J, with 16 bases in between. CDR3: CARSLGQGFQTEQFF. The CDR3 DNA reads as TGTGCCAGAAGCTTGGGGCAGGGTTTCCAGACTGAGCAGTTCTTC.

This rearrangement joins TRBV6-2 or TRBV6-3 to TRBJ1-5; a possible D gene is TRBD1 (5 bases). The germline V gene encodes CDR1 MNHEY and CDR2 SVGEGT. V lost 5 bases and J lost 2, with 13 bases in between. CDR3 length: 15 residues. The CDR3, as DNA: TGTGCCAGCAGTATCACCGAGACAGGCAATCAGCCCCAGCATTTT. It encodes CASSITETGNQPQHF.

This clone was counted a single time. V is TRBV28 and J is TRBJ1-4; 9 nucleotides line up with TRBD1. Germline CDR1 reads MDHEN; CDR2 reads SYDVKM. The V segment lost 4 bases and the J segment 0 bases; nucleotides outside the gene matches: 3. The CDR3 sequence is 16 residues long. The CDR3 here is CASSSGTGSTNEKLFF. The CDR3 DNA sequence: TGTGCCAGCAGTTCAGGGACAGGGTCAACTAATGAAAAACTGTTTTTT.

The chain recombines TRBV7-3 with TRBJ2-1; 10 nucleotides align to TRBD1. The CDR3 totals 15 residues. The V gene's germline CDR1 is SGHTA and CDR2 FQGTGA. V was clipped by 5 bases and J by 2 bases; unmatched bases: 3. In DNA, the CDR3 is TGTGCCAGCAGCAAGACAGGGGGCACCTACAATGAGCAGTTCTTC. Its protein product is CASSKTGGTYNEQFF.

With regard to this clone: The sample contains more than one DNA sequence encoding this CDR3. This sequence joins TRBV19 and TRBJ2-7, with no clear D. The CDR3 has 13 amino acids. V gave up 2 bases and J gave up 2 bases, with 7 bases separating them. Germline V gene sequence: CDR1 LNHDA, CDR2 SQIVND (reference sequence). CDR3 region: CASSITGTYEQYF. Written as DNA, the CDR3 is TGTGCCAGTAGTATAACCGGTACCTACGAGCAGTACTTC.

CDR3 in amino acids: CASSQYGGSYNEQFF. The DNA for the CDR3 is TGCGCCAGCAGCCAGTATGGCGGGAGTTATAATGAGCAGTTCTTC. This sequence joins TRBV4-1 and TRBJ2-1; 7 nucleotides align to TRBD2. J gave up 7 bases and V 3 bases, and 9 bases lay outside the gene matches. Germline values: CDR1 MGHRA, CDR2 YSYEKL. The CDR3 has 15 amino acids.

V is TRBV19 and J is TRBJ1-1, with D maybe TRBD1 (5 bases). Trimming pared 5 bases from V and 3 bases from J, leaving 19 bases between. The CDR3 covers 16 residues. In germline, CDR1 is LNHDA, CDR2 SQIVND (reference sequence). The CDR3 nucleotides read TGTGCCAGTAGTTCATTAATAGGCGGGGGACACACTGAAGCTTTCTTT. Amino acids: CASSSLIGGGHTEAFF.

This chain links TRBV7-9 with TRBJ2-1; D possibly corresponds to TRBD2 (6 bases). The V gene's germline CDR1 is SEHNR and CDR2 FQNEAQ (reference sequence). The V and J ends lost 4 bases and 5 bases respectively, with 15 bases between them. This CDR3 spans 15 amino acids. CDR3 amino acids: CASSSPGTLNNEQFF. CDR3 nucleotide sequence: TGTGCCAGCAGCTCCCCCGGGACTTTGAACAATGAGCAGTTCTTC.

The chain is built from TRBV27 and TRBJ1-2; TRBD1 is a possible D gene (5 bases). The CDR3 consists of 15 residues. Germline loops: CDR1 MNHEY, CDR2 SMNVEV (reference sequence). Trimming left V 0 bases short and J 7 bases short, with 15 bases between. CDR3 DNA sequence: TGTGCCAGCAGTTTATCGGCGGCCCAGGGATCTGGCTACACCTTC. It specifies CASSLSAAQGSGYTF.

The CDR3 region is CASSLSADGANTIYF. As DNA, the CDR3 is TGTGCCAGCAGCTTAAGTGCCGATGGGGCGAACACCATATATTTT. This chain joins TRBV7-2 and TRBJ1-3; a weak D match, TRBD1 (5 bases). CDR3 size: 15 residues. Trimming took 2 bases from V and 7 from J, leaving 15 bases between them. Germline V gives CDR1 SGHTA, CDR2 FQGNSA. Combining the CDR3 with reference TRBV7-2 and TRBJ1-3 gives the whole variable domain GAGVSQSPSNKVTEKGKDVELRCDPISGHTALYWYRQSLGQGLEFLIYFQGNSAPDKSGLPSDRFSAERTGGSVSTLTIQRTQQEDSAVYLCASSLSADGANTIYFGEGSWLTVV.

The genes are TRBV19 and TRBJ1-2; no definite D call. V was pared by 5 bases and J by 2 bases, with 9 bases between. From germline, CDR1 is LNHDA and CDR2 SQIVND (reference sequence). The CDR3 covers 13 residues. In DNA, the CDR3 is TGTGCCAGTAGTCCTCAGAAGAACTATGGCTACACCTTC. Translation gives CASSPQKNYGYTF.

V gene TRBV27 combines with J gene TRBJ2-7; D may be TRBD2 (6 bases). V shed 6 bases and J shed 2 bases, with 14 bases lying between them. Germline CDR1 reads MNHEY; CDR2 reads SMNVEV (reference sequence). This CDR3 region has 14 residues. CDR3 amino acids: CASRPGAGTYEQYV. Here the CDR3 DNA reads TGTGCCAGCAGGCCTGGGGCGGGGACCTACGAGCAGTACGTC.